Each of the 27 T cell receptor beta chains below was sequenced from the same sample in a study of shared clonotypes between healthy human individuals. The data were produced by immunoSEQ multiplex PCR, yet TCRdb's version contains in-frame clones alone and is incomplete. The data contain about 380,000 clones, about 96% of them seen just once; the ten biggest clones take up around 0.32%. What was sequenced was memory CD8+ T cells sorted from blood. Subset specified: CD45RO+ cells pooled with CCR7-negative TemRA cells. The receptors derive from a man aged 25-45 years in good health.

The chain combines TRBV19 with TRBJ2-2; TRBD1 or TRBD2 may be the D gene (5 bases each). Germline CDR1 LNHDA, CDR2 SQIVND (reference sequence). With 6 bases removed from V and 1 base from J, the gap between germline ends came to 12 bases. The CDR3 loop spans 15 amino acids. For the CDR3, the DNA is TGTGCCAGTAGCAATAGGGGAGTGAACACCGGGGAGCTGTTTTTT. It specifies CASSNRGVNTGELFF.

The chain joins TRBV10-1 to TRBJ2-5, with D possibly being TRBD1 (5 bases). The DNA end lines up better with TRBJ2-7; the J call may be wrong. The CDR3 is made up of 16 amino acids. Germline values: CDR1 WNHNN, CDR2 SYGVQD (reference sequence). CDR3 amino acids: CASSNGVTGKAYEQYF. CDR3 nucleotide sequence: TGCGCCAGCAGTAATGGGGTTACAGGCAAAGCATACGAGCAGTACTTC.

CDR3 in DNA: TGTGCCAGCAGACAAGTGGGGGACTATGGCTACACCTTC. Protein product: CASRQVGDYGYTF. V and J are TRBV6-5 and TRBJ1-2; the D gene is possibly TRBD1 (5 bases). CDR1 is MNHEY and CDR2 is SVGAGI in the germline V gene. Trimming shortened V by 6 bases and J by 3 bases, and 11 bases separated the two germline ends. The CDR3 consists of 13 residues.

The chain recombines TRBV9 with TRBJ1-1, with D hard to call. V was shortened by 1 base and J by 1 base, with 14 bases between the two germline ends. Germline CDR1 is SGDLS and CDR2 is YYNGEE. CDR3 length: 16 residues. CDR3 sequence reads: CASSVRSPVGNTEAFF. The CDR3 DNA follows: TGTGCCAGCAGCGTAAGGTCCCCGGTGGGGAACACTGAAGCTTTCTTT.

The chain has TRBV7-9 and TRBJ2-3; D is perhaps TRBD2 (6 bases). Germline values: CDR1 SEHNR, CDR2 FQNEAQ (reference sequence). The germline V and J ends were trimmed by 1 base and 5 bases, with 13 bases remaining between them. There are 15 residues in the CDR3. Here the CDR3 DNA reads TGTGCCAGCAGCTTAGAATGGGGGGACCTAGATACGCAGTATTTT. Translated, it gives CASSLEWGDLDTQYF.

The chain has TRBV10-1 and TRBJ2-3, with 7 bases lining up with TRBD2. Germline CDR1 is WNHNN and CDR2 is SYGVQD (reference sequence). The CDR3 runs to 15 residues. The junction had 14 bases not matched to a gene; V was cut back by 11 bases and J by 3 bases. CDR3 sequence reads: CASPPRGSETDTQYF. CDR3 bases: TGCGCCTCCCCCCCTCGCGGGAGTGAAACAGATACGCAGTATTTT.

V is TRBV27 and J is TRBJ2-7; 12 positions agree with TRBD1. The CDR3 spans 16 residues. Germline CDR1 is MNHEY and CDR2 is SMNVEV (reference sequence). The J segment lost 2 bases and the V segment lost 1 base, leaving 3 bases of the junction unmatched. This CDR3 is CASSLYGTGGAYEQYF. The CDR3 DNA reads TGTGCCAGCAGTTTATATGGGACAGGGGGCGCCTACGAGCAGTACTTC.

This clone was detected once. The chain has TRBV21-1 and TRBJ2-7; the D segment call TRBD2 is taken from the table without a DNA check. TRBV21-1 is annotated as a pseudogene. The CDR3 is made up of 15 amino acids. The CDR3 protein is CASSRLAVYSYEQYF. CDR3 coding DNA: TGTGCCAGCAGCAGATTAGCGGTTTACTCCTACGAGCAGTACTTC.

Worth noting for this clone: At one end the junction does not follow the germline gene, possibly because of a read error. Here the CDR3 reads CASSHQETQYF. CDR3 DNA sequence: TGCGCCAGCAGCCACCAGGAGACCCAGTACTTC. The chain uses TRBV5-1 and TRBJ2-5; D is uncertain. The germline CDR1 and CDR2 sequences are SGHRS and YFSETQ. There are 11 residues in the CDR3. Full variable domain (rest looked up from reference TRBV5-1 and TRBJ2-5): KAGVTQTPRYLIKTRGQQVTLSCSPISGHRSVSWYQQTPGQGLQFLFEYFSETQRNKGNFPGRFSGRQFSNSRSEMNVSTLELGDSALYLCASSHQETQYFGPGTRLLVL.

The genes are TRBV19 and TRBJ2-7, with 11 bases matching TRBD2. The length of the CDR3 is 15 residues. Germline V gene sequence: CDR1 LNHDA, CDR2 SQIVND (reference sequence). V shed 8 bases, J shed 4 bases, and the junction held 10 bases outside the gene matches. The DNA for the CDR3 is TGTGCCAGTGAAACCGGGACTAGCGGAAATTACGAGCAGTACTTC. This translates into CASETGTSGNYEQYF.

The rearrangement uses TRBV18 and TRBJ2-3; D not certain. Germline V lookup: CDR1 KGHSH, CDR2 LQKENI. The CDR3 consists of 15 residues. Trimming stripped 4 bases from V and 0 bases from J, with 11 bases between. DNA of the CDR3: TGTGCCAGCTCACTTCTCTGGACCAGCACAGATACGCAGTATTTT. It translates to CASSLLWTSTDTQYF.

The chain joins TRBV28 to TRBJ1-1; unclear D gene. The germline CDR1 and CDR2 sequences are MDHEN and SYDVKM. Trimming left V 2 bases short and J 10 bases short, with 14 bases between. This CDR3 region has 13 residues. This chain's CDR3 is CASSLNVGFGAFF. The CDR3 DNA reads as TGTGCCAGCAGTTTAAATGTGGGGTTTGGAGCTTTCTTT.

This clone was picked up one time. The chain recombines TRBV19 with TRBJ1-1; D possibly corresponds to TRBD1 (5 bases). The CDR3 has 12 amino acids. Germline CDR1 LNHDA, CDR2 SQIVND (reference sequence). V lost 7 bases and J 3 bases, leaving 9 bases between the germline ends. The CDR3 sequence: CASTQGYTEAFF. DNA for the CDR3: TGTGCCAGTACCCAGGGTTACACTGAAGCTTTCTTT.

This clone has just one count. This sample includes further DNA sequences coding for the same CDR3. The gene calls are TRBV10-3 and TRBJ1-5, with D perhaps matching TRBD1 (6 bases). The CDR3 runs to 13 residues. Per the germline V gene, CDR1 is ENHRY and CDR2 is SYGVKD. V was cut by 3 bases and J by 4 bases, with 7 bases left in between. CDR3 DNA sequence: TGTGCCATCAGTGAACAGGGAAATCAGCCCCAGCATTTT. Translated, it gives CAISEQGNQPQHF.

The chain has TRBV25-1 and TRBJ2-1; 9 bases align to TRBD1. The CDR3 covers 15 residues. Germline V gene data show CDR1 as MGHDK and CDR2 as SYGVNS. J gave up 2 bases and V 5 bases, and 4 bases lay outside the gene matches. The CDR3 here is CASSTTGGPYNEQFF. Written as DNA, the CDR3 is TGTGCCAGCAGTACCACAGGGGGCCCCTACAATGAGCAGTTCTTC.

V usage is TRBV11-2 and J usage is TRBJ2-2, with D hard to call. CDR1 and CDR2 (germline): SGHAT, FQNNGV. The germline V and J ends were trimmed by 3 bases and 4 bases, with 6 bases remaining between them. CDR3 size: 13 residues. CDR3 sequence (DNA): TGTGCCAGCAGCTTGTTAGGCACCGGGGAGCTGTTTTTT. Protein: CASSLLGTGELFF.

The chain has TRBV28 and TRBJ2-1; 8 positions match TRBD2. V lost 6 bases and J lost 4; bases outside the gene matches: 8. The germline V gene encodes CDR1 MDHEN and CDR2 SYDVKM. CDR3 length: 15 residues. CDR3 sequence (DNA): TGTGCCAGCAGCATACTAGCGGTCTCATACAATGAGCAGTTCTTC. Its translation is CASSILAVSYNEQFF. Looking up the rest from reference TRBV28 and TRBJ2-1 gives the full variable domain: DVKVTQSSRYLVKRTGEKVFLECVQDMDHENMFWYRQDPGLGLRLIYFSYDVKMKEKGDIPEGYSVSREKKERFSLILESASTNQTSMYLCASSILAVSYNEQFFGPGTRLTVL.

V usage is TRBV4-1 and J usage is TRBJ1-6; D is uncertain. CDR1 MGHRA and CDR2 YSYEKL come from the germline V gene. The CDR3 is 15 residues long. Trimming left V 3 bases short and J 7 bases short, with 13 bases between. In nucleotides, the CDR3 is TGCGCCAGCAGCCATAGGCACTTACAAAATTCACCCCTCCACTTT. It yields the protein CASSHRHLQNSPLHF.

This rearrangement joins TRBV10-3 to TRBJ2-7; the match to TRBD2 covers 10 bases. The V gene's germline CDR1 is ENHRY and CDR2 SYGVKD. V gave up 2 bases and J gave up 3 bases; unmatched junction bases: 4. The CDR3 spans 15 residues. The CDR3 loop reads CAISEGLAALYEQYF. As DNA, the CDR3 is TGTGCCATCAGTGAGGGACTAGCGGCCCTCTACGAGCAGTACTTC.

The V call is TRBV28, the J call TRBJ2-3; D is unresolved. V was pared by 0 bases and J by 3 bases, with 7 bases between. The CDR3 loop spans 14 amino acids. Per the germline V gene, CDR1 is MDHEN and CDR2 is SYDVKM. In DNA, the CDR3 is TGTGCCAGCAGTTTATGGAGCAGGACAGATACGCAGTATTTT. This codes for CASSLWSRTDTQYF.

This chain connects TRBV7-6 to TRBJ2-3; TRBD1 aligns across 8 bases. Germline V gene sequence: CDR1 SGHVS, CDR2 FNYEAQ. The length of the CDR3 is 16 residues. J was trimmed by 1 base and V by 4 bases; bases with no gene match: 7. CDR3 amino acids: CASSSAPGQGTDTQYF. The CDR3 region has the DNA TGTGCCAGCAGCTCCGCTCCGGGACAGGGCACAGATACGCAGTATTTT.

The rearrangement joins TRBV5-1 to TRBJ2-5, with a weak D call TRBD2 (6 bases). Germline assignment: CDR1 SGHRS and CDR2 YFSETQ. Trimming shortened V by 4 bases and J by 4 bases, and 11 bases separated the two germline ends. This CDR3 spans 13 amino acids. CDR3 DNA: TGCGCCAGCAGCCCCGGAGGGACAGAGACCCAGTACTTC. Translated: CASSPGGTETQYF.

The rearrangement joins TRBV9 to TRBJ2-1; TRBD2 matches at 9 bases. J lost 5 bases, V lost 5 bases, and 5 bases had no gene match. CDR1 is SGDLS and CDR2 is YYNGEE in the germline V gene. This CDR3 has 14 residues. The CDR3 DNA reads TGTGCCAGCAGGAGACTAGCGGAAGACAATGAGCAGTTCTTC. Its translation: CASRRLAEDNEQFF.

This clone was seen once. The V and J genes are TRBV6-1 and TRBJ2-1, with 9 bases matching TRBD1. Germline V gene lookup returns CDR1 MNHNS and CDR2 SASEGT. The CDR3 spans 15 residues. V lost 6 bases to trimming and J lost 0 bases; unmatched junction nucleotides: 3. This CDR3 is CASRRQGGSYNEQFF. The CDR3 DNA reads TGTGCCAGCAGGAGACAGGGGGGCTCCTACAATGAGCAGTTCTTC.

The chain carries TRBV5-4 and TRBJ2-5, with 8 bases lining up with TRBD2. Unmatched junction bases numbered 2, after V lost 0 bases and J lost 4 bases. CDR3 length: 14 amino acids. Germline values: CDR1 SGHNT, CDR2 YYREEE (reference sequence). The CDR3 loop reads CASSLASGRETQYF. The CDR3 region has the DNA TGTGCCAGCAGCTTGGCCAGCGGGAGAGAGACCCAGTACTTC.

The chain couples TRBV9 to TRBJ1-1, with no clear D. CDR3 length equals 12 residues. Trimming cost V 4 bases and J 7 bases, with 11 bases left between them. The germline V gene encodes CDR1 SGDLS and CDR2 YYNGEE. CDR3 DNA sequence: TGTGCCAGCAGCCCCGAGGCGGGTGAAGCTTTCTTT. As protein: CASSPEAGEAFF.

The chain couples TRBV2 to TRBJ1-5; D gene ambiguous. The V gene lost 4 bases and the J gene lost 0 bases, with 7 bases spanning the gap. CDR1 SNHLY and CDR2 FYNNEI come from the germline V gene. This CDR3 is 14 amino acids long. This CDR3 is CASSGSDSNQPQHF. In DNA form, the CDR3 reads TGTGCCAGCAGTGGGAGCGATAGCAATCAGCCCCAGCATTTT.